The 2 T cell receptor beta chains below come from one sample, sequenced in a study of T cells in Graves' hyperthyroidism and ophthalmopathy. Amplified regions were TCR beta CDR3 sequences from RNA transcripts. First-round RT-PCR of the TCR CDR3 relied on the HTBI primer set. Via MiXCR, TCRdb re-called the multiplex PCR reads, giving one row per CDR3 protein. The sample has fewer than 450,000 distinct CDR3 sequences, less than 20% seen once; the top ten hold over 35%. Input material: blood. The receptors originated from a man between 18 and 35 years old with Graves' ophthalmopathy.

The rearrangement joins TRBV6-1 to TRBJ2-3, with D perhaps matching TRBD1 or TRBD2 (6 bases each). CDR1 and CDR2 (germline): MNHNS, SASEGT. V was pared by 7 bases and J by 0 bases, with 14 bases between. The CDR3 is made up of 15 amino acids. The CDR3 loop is CASNRGPTSTDTQYF. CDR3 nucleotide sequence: TGTGCCAGCAACCGGGGGCCTACTAGCACAGATACGCAGTATTTT.

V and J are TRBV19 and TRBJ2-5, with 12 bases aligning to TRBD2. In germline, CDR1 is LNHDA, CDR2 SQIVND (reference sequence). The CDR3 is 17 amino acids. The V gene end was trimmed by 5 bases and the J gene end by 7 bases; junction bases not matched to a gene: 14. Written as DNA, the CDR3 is TGTGCCAGTAGTCCCCTACGGACTAGCGGGGTGGATGCGACCCAGTACTTC. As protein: CASSPLRTSGVDATQYF.